The T cell receptor (beta chain) under discussion was sequenced for a study of shared clonotypes between healthy human individuals. As defined, naive CD8 cells were CD45RO-negative and positively selected for CCR7, with terminally differentiated effector memory CD45RA+ cells excluded. Libraries were prepared by immunoSEQ multiplex PCR; TCRdb keeps only in-frame clonotypes and omits some of them. The sample has approximately 1.9 million clones; roughly 93% are singletons. Source material: naive CD8+ T cells from PBMCs. This clonotype was sampled from a man aged 18 to 30 in good health. Some clones in this sample may be carry-over from other donors' samples.

This CDR3 reads CASSARARVRQGAITGELFF. The CDR3 DNA reads TGTGCCAGCAGCGCCCGGGCTAGGGTCCGACAGGGGGCAATCACCGGGGAGCTGTTTTTT. The chain links TRBV9 to TRBJ2-2; 10 nucleotides agree with TRBD1. This CDR3 is 20 amino acids long. Germline CDR1 reads SGDLS; CDR2 reads YYNGEE. V lost 3 bases and J lost 4; bases outside the gene matches: 18.